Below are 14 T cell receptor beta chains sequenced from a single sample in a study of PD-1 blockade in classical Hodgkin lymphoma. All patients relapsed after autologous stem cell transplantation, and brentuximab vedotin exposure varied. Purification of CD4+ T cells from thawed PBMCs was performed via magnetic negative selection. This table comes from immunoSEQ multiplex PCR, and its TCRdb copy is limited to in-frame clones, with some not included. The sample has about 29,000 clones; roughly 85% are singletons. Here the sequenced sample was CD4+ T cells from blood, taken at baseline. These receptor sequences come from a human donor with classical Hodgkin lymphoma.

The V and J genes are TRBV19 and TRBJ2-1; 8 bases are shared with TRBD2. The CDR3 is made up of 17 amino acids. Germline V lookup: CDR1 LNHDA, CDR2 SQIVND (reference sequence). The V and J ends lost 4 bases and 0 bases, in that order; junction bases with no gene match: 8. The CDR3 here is CASSTLSGARSYNEQFF. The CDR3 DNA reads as TGTGCCAGTAGTACCCTTAGCGGGGCTCGCTCCTACAATGAGCAGTTCTTC.

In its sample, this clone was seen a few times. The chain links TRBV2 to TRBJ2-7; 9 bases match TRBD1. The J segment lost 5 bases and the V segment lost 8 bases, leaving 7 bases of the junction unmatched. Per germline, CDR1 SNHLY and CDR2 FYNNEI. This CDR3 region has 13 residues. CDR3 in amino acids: CASGGQGLNEQYF. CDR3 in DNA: TGTGCCAGCGGTGGACAGGGGCTAAACGAGCAGTACTTC.

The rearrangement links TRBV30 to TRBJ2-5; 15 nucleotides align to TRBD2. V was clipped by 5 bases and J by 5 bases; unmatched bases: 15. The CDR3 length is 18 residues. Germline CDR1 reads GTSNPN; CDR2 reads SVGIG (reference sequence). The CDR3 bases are TGTGCCTGGGCACCCAGGACTAGCGGGAGGGCCAGGGGGGAGACCCAGTACTTC. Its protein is CAWAPRTSGRARGETQYF.

CDR3 protein: CASSYGGGTYEQYF. In DNA form, the CDR3 reads TGTGCCAGCAGTTACGGGGGAGGGACCTACGAGCAGTACTTC. The chain links TRBV6-6 to TRBJ2-7; the match to TRBD2 covers 7 bases. The ends lost 2 bases at V and 2 bases at J; junction bases unmatched: 3. From germline, CDR1 is MNHNY and CDR2 SVGAGI (reference sequence). The CDR3 length is 14 residues.

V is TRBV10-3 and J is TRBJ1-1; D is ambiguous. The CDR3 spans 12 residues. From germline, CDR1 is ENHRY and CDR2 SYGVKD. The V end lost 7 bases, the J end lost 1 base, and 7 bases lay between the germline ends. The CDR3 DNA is TGTGCCATCAAACATCCGAACACTGAAGCTTTCTTT. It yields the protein CAIKHPNTEAFF.

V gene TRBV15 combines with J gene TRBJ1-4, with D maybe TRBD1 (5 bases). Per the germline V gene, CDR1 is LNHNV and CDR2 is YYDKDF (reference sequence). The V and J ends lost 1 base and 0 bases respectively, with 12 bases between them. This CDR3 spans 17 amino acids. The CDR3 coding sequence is TGTGCCACCAGCAGAGGACAGACCTATTCAACTAATGAAAAACTGTTTTTT. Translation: CATSRGQTYSTNEKLFF.

CDR3 protein: CASSPALGTIQGNTIYF. CDR3 in DNA: TGTGCCAGTAGTCCCGCCCTTGGGACAATACAAGGAAACACCATATATTTT. The rearrangement links TRBV19 to TRBJ1-3, with D perhaps TRBD1 (6 bases). Germline CDR1 reads LNHDA; CDR2 reads SQIVND (reference sequence). Between the trimmed V and J ends, which lost 5 bases and 4 bases, there was a span of 21 bases. The CDR3 extends over 17 amino acids.

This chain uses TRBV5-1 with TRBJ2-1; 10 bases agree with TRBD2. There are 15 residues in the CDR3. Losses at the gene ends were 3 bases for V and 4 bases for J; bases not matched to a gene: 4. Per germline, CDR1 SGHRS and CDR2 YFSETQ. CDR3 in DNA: TGCGCCAGCAGCTACGGACTAGCGGAGTACAATGAGCAGTTCTTC. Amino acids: CASSYGLAEYNEQFF.

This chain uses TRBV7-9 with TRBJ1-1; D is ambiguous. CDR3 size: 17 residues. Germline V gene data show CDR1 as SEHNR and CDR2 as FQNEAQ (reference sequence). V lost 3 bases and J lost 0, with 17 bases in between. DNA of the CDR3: TGTGCCAGCAGCTTTCCGGCGGCCAGAAAGTTGAACACTGAAGCTTTCTTT. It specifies CASSFPAARKLNTEAFF.

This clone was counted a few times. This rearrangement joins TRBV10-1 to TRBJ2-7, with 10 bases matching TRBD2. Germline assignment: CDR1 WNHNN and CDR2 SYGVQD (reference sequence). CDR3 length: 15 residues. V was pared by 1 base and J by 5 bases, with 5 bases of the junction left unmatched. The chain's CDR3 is CASSELASGSHEQYF. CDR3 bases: TGCGCCAGCAGTGAGTTGGCTAGCGGGAGCCACGAGCAGTACTTC.

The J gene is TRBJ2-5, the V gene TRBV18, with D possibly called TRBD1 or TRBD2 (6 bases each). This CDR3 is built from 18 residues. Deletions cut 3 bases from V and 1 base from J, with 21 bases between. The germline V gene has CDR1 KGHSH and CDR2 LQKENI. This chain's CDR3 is CASSPVPGGRILQETQYF. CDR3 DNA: TGTGCCAGCTCACCGGTTCCTGGGGGGCGGATACTCCAAGAGACCCAGTACTTC.

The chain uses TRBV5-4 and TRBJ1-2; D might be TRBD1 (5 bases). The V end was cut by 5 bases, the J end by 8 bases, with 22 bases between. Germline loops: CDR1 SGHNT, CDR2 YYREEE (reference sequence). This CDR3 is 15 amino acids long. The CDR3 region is CASRPGVRGAEGYTF. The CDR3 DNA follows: TGTGCCAGCAGGCCCGGGGTGAGGGGCGCTGAGGGCTACACCTTC.

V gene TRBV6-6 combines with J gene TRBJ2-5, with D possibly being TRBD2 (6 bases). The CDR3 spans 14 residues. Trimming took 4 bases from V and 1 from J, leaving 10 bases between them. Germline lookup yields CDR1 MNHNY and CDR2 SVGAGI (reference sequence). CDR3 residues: CASSWRGSQETQYF. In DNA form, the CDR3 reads TGTGCCAGCAGTTGGAGGGGAAGCCAAGAGACCCAGTACTTC.

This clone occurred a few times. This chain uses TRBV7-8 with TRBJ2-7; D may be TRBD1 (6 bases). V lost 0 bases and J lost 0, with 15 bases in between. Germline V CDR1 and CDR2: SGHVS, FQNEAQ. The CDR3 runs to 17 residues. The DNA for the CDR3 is TGTGCCAGCAGCTTAGCGCGATTGGGGACAAGCTCCTACGAGCAGTACTTC. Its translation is CASSLARLGTSSYEQYF. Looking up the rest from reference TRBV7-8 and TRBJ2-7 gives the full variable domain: GAGVSQSPRYKVAKRGQDVALRCDPISGHVSLFWYQQALGQGPEFLTYFQNEAQLDKSGLPSDRFFAERPEGSVSTLKIQRTQQEDSAVYLCASSLARLGTSSYEQYFGPGTRLTVT.